The 27 T cell receptor beta chains below were found in one sample sequenced in a study of blood T cell repertoires in COVID-19. Generated by immunoSEQ multiplex PCR, the TCRdb table keeps only in-frame clones and is missing some. The sample includes 150,000 or so clones, 70% to 85% of them seen just once. The sample comprised PBMCs or T cells enriched from blood (not recorded which). Every receptor here comes from a man aged 45-65 years who had recovered from COVID-19.

This chain uses TRBV6-4 with TRBJ2-2, with TRBD2 as a possible D gene (5 bases). The ends were cut back, 2 bases at V and 0 bases at J, with 19 bases in the middle. This CDR3 has 19 amino acids. Germline V CDR1 and CDR2: MRHNA, SNTAGT. DNA for the CDR3: TGTGCCAGCAGTGACCGCCGGGGATTGGGCAGCACGAACACCGGGGAGCTGTTTTTT. It encodes CASSDRRGLGSTNTGELFF.

This clone has a single count. The gene calls are TRBV10-3 and TRBJ1-1, with 7 bases matching TRBD1. V trimming: 5 bases; J trimming: 1 base; junction bases outside the gene matches: 1. Germline V gene lookup returns CDR1 ENHRY and CDR2 SYGVKD. The CDR3 sequence is 13 residues long. The CDR3 DNA is TGTGCCATCAGTCGGGACAGGAACACTGAAGCTTTCTTT. Translating gives CAISRDRNTEAFF.

The genes are TRBV9 and TRBJ2-3, with 11 nucleotides matching TRBD1. After removal of 4 bases from V and 4 bases from J, the junction contained 11 bases not matched to a gene. CDR1 is SGDLS, CDR2 YYNGEE, per germline. The CDR3 is made up of 17 amino acids. The CDR3 DNA reads as TGTGCCAGCAGCCTCAAAACCGGGACAGGGGGATCAGATACGCAGTATTTT. It encodes CASSLKTGTGGSDTQYF.

This chain connects TRBV14 to TRBJ2-3; weak D call: TRBD2 (6 bases). The germline CDR1 and CDR2 sequences are SGHDN and FVKESK. The CDR3 is 17 amino acids. V was trimmed by 11 bases and J by 4 bases, leaving 28 bases between them. The CDR3 nucleotides read TGTGCCCGGTACGGGCGGGGTTACCGTGTGGACTCAGATACGCAGTATTTT. This gives the protein CARYGRGYRVDSDTQYF.

A few counts support this clone. An end of the junction differs from the germline gene, which may be a read error. The chain is built from TRBV5-4 and TRBJ1-1; D gene ambiguous. Germline V gives CDR1 SGHNT, CDR2 YYREEE (reference sequence). The CDR3 has 14 amino acids. The CDR3 region is CASRLGTVNTEAFF. DNA of the CDR3: TGTGCCAGCAGGTTGGGAACGGTGAACACTGAAGCTTTCTTT.

V is TRBV15 and J is TRBJ2-7, with D maybe TRBD2 (6 bases). This CDR3 has 12 residues. The V end lost 5 bases, the J end lost 7 bases, and 12 bases lay between the germline ends. CDR1 and CDR2 from the germline V gene are LNHNV and YYDKDF (reference sequence). CDR3 loop: CATSPRAGEQYF. Written as DNA, the CDR3 is TGTGCCACCAGCCCAAGGGCGGGGGAGCAGTACTTC.

The V gene is TRBV2, the J gene TRBJ2-3; the match to TRBD2 covers 10 bases. CDR1 SNHLY and CDR2 FYNNEI come from the germline V gene. Trimming took 5 bases from V and 3 from J; bases not matched to a gene: 5. This CDR3 is built from 15 residues. CDR3 DNA sequence: TGTGCCAGCAGTCCAGGACTAGCGGAAACAGATACGCAGTATTTT. Translated: CASSPGLAETDTQYF.

The chain is built from TRBV10-3 and TRBJ2-2; the D is unclear. V was trimmed by 4 bases and J by 4 bases, leaving 13 bases between them. Germline V gene lookup returns CDR1 ENHRY and CDR2 SYGVKD. The CDR3 contains 15 residues. The CDR3 bases are TGTGCCATCAGTGGCCAGTCGTTGGTCACCGGGGAGCTGTTTTTT. Amino acid sequence: CAISGQSLVTGELFF.

Worth noting for this clone: At one boundary the junction diverges from the germline segment, which might be a read error. CDR3 loop: CASSSTRGASETQYF. The CDR3 nucleotides read TGTGCTAGCAGCTCGACTAGAGGAGCCAGTGAGACCCAGTACTTC. The chain recombines TRBV7-7 with TRBJ2-5; D may be TRBD2 (6 bases). This CDR3 is 15 amino acids long. Germline V gives CDR1 SSHAT, CDR2 FNYEAQ (reference sequence). The full variable domain, its missing parts supplied by reference TRBV7-7 and TRBJ2-5, is GAGVSQSPRYKVTKRGQDVTLRCDPISSHATLYWYQQALGQGPEFLTYFNYEAQPDKSGLPSDRFSAERPEGSISTLTIQRTEQRDSAMYRCASSSTRGASETQYFGPGTRLLVL.

The V call is TRBV11-1, the J call TRBJ2-7, with 7 nucleotides matching TRBD2. This CDR3 region has 15 residues. V gave up 3 bases and J gave up 0 bases; unmatched junction bases: 5. Germline V gene data show CDR1 as SGHAT and CDR2 as FQDESV (reference sequence). The CDR3, as DNA: TGTGCCAGCAGCTTCTCTAGCGGAAGCTCCTACGAGCAGTACTTC. Translated, it gives CASSFSSGSSYEQYF. Variable domain in full (rest from reference TRBV11-1 and TRBJ2-7): EAEVAQSPRYKITEKSQAVAFWCDPISGHATLYWYRQILGQGPELLVQFQDESVVDDSQLPKDRFSAERLKGVDSTLKIQPAELGDSAMYLCASSFSSGSSYEQYFGPGTRLTVT.

The rearrangement links TRBV6-6 to TRBJ2-5, with TRBD2 matching 7 bases. This CDR3 is built from 15 residues. The V and J ends lost 8 bases and 2 bases, in that order; junction bases with no gene match: 11. Germline CDR1 MNHNY, CDR2 SVGAGI (reference sequence). CDR3 nucleotide sequence: TGTGCCAGCCGCGGGGCGGGGGAGCCACAAGAGACCCAGTACTTC. It is translated as CASRGAGEPQETQYF.

The V gene is TRBV7-2, the J gene TRBJ2-1, with 7 bases matching TRBD1. J lost 4 bases, V lost 5 bases, and 5 bases had no gene match. The CDR3 runs 14 residues. CDR1 is SGHTA and CDR2 is FQGNSA in the germline V gene. The CDR3 nucleotides are TGTGCCAGCAGCCCGTCACAGGGGTACAATGAGCAGTTCTTC. This gives the protein CASSPSQGYNEQFF.

The CDR3 loop reads CASSLQGSDGYTF. The DNA of the CDR3 is TGTGCCAGCAGTTTACAGGGTTCGGATGGCTACACCTTC. The V call is TRBV12-3 or TRBV12-4, the J call TRBJ1-2; possible D gene TRBD1, 5 bases. Trimming removed 2 bases at V and 6 bases at J, with 10 bases between. This CDR3 spans 13 amino acids.

This chain links TRBV3-1 (or the pseudogene TRBV3-2) with TRBJ2-7; 14 bases fit TRBD2. In germline, CDR1 is LGHDT, CDR2 YNNKEL (reference sequence). The CDR3 has 17 amino acids. V was pared by 2 bases and J by 3 bases, with 6 bases of the junction left unmatched. The CDR3: CASSQLTGLAGDYEQYF. Written as DNA, the CDR3 is TGTGCCAGCAGCCAATTGACGGGACTAGCGGGAGACTACGAGCAGTACTTC.

V gene TRBV5-8 combines with J gene TRBJ1-2, with 7 bases lining up with TRBD1. V lost 4 bases, J lost 4 bases, and 1 base stayed unmatched. The CDR3 has 12 residues. CDR1 is SGHTS, CDR2 YDEGEE, per germline. CDR3 region: CASSRDSYGYTF. As DNA, the CDR3 is TGTGCCAGCAGCCGGGACAGCTATGGCTACACCTTC. Full variable domain (rest looked up from reference TRBV5-8 and TRBJ1-2): EAGVTQSPTHLIKTRGQQATLRCSPISGHTSVYWYQQALGLGLQFLLWYDEGEERNRGNFPPRFSGRQFPNYSSELNVNALELEDSALYLCASSRDSYGYTFGSGTRLTVV.

The J gene is TRBJ2-7, the V gene TRBV7-2; D is unresolved. The CDR3 contains 13 residues. The V gene lost 2 bases and the J gene lost 6 bases, with 11 bases spanning the gap. CDR1 is SGHTA, CDR2 FQGNSA, per germline. The CDR3 is CASSLKRGSEQYF. DNA of the CDR3: TGTGCCAGCAGCTTAAAGCGCGGCTCCGAGCAGTACTTC. Looking up the rest from reference TRBV7-2 and TRBJ2-7 gives the full variable domain: GAGVSQSPSNKVTEKGKDVELRCDPISGHTALYWYRQSLGQGLEFLIYFQGNSAPDKSGLPSDRFSAERTGGSVSTLTIQRTQQEDSAVYLCASSLKRGSEQYFGPGTRLTVT.

The chain joins TRBV27 to TRBJ1-6, with D possibly being TRBD1 (6 bases). The CDR3 has 14 residues. V shed 5 bases and J shed 7 bases, with 12 bases lying between them. Germline loops: CDR1 MNHEY, CDR2 SMNVEV (reference sequence). The CDR3 protein is CASSAGAWNSPLHF. DNA of the CDR3: TGTGCCAGCAGTGCAGGGGCGTGGAATTCACCCCTCCACTTT.

V and J are TRBV6-2 or TRBV6-3 and TRBJ2-1; 10 nucleotides agree with TRBD1. V shed 2 bases, J shed 5 bases, and the junction held 9 bases outside the gene matches. Germline V CDR1 and CDR2: MNHEY, SVGEGT. This CDR3 has 17 residues. For the CDR3, the DNA is TGTGCCAGCAGTTACCCCAGGACAGGGGGTTCAAACAATGAGCAGTTCTTC. It yields the protein CASSYPRTGGSNNEQFF.

The V and J genes are TRBV30 and TRBJ1-1; D may be TRBD1 (6 bases). Germline loops: CDR1 GTSNPN, CDR2 SVGIG (reference sequence). This CDR3 has 13 residues. V shed 1 base and J shed 4 bases, with 10 bases lying between them. The CDR3, as DNA: TGTGCCTGGAGTGAGCAGGGGATCACTGAAGCTTTCTTT. It translates to CAWSEQGITEAFF.

This sequence joins TRBV5-3 and TRBJ2-2; a weak D match, TRBD1 (6 bases). TRBV5-3 is assigned to the ORF class and has an uncertain function. There are 15 residues in the CDR3. Between the trimmed V and J ends, which lost 5 bases and 1 base, there was a span of 12 bases. The CDR3 loop is CARRPQGKNTGELFF. Written as DNA, the CDR3 is TGTGCCAGAAGGCCGCAGGGGAAGAACACCGGGGAGCTGTTTTTT.

This rearrangement joins TRBV5-4 to TRBJ2-7; 7 bases map to TRBD2. Germline assignment: CDR1 SGHNT and CDR2 YYREEE (reference sequence). The CDR3 totals 14 residues. V trimming: 4 bases; J trimming: 6 bases; junction bases outside the gene matches: 10. CDR3 protein: CASSLRTTSSEQYF. In DNA form, the CDR3 reads TGTGCCAGCAGCCTCCGGACGACTAGCTCCGAGCAGTACTTC.

J is TRBJ2-1 and V is TRBV10-1; 11 bases are shared with TRBD1. Germline lookup yields CDR1 WNHNN and CDR2 SYGVQD (reference sequence). V lost 3 bases to trimming and J lost 4 bases; unmatched junction nucleotides: 11. This CDR3 is 18 amino acids long. CDR3 sequence (DNA): TGCGCCAGCAGTGACTCCCGACAGGGGACAGGGGGTTACAATGAGCAGTTCTTC. Protein sequence: CASSDSRQGTGGYNEQFF.

The chain links TRBV7-2 to TRBJ2-5, with 10 nucleotides matching TRBD1. Germline-derived CDR1 and CDR2 are SGHTA and FQGNSA. The CDR3 has 16 amino acids. V dropped 1 base and J dropped 5; count of bases not matched to a gene: 7. The DNA for the CDR3 is TGTGCCAGCAGCTTAGATAGGACAGGGGGTGTGGAGACCCAGTACTTC. This codes for CASSLDRTGGVETQYF.

V and J are TRBV5-4 and TRBJ1-6, with D possibly being TRBD1 (5 bases). Per germline, CDR1 SGHNT and CDR2 YYREEE (reference sequence). V gave up 0 bases and J gave up 6 bases, with 7 bases separating them. The CDR3 sequence is 14 residues long. CDR3 DNA: TGTGCCAGCAGCTTGGGGCAGGGTAATTCACCCCTCCACTTT. Its protein is CASSLGQGNSPLHF. The entire variable domain, with the rest obtained from reference TRBV5-4 and TRBJ1-6, is as follows: ETGVTQSPTHLIKTRGQQVTLRCSSQSGHNTVSWYQQALGQGPQFIFQYYREEENGRGNFPPRFSGLQFPNYSSELNVNALELDDSALYLCASSLGQGNSPLHFGNGTRLTVT.

This clone was detected once. This chain joins TRBV28 and TRBJ2-7, with 8 bases matching TRBD2. CDR3 length: 14 amino acids. The germline V gene has CDR1 MDHEN and CDR2 SYDVKM. J lost 1 base, V lost 8 bases, and 7 bases had no gene match. This CDR3 is CASRLSGGSYEQYF. In DNA form, the CDR3 reads TGTGCCAGCCGACTGTCGGGGGGGTCCTACGAGCAGTACTTC.

J is TRBJ1-2 and V is TRBV11-2; D possibly corresponds to TRBD1 (5 bases). Germline loops: CDR1 SGHAT, CDR2 FQNNGV. This CDR3 contains 14 residues. V lost 3 bases and J 8 bases, leaving 16 bases between the germline ends. CDR3 bases: TGTGCCAGCAGCTTTCAGGGTGAGGCGATCGGCTACACCTTC. It is translated as CASSFQGEAIGYTF. The full variable domain, its missing parts supplied by reference TRBV11-2 and TRBJ1-2, is EAGVAQSPRYKIIEKRQSVAFWCNPISGHATLYWYQQILGQGPKLLIQFQNNGVVDDSQLPKDRFSAERLKGVDSTLKIQPAKLEDSAVYLCASSFQGEAIGYTFGSGTRLTVV.

This sequence joins TRBV4-3 and TRBJ2-2, with D maybe TRBD1 (6 bases). Trimming removed 1 base from V and 1 base from J, with 10 bases in between. In germline, CDR1 is LGHNA, CDR2 YSLEER. The CDR3 totals 16 residues. The CDR3 DNA follows: TGCGCCAGCAGCCAAGGACAGGCGATGAACACCGGGGAGCTGTTTTTT. This translates into CASSQGQAMNTGELFF.